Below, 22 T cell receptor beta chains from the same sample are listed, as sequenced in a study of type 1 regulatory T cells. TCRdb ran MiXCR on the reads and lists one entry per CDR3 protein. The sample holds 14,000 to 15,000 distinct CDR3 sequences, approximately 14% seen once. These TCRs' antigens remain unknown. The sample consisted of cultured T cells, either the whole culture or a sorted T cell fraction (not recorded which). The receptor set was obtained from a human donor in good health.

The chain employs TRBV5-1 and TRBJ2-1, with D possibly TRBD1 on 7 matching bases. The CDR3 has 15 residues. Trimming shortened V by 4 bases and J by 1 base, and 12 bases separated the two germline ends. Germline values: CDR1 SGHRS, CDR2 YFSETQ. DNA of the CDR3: TGCGCCAGCAGCGCCCAGGGGGGATCCTACAATGAGCAGTTCTTC. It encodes CASSAQGGSYNEQFF.

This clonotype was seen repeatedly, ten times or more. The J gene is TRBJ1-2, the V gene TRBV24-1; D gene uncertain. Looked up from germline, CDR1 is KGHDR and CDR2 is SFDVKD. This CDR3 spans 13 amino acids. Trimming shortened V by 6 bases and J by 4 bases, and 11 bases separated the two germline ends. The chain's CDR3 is CATSLDPFYGYTF. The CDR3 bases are TGTGCCACCAGTCTAGATCCATTCTATGGCTACACCTTC.

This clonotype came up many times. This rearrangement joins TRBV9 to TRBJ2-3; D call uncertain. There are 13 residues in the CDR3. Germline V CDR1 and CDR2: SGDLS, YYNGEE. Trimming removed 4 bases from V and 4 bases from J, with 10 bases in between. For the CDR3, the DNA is TGTGCCAGCAGCACCCCTGGGGCAGATACGCAGTATTTT. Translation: CASSTPGADTQYF.

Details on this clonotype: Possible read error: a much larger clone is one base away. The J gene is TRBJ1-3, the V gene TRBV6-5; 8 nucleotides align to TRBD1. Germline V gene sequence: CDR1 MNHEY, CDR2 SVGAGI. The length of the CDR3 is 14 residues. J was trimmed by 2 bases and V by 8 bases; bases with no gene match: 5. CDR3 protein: CASRTGSAGNTIYF. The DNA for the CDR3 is TGTGCCAGCCGGACAGGGAGCGCTGGAAACACCATATATTTT.

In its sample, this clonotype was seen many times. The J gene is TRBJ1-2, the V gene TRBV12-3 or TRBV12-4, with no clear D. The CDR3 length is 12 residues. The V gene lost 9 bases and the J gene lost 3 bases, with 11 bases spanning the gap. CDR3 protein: CASRRGDYGYTF. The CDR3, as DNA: TGTGCCAGTCGTCGCGGGGACTATGGCTACACCTTC.

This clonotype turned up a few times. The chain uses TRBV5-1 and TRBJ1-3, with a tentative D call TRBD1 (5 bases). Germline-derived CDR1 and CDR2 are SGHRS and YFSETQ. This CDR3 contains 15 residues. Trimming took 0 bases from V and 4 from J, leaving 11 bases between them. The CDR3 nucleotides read TGCGCCAGCAGCTTGGTGGCAGGGATGGGAAACACCATATATTTT. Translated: CASSLVAGMGNTIYF.

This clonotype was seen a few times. The DNA for the CDR3 is TGTGCCAGCAGTTCAGGTGTAGCGGGAAGAAATGAGCAGTTCTTC. It codes for CASSSGVAGRNEQFF. The gene calls are TRBV12-3 or TRBV12-4 and TRBJ2-1, with TRBD2 identical over 8 bases. The ends lost 4 bases at V and 7 bases at J; junction bases unmatched: 9. This CDR3 region has 15 residues.

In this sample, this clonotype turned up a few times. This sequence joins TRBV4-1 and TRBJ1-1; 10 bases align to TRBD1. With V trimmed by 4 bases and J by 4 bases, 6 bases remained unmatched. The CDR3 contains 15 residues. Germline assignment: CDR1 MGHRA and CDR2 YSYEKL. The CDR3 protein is CASSRPDRGGTEAFF. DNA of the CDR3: TGCGCCAGCAGCCGCCCGGACAGGGGGGGCACTGAAGCTTTCTTT.

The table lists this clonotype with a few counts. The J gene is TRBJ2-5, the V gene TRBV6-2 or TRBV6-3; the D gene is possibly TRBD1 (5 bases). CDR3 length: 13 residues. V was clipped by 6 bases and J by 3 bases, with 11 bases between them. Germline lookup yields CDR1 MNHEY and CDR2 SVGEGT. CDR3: CASRLSGKETQYF. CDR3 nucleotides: TGTGCCAGCAGATTATCAGGGAAAGAGACCCAGTACTTC.

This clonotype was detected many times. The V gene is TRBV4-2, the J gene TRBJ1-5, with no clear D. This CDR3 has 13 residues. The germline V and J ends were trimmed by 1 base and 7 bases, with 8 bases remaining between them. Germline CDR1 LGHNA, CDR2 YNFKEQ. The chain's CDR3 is CASSQGRWQPQHF. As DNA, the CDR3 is TGTGCCAGCAGCCAAGGCAGATGGCAGCCCCAGCATTTT.

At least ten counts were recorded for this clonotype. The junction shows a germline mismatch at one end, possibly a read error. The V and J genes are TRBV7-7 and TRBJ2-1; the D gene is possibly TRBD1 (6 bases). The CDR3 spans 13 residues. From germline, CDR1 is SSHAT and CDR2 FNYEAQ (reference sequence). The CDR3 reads CASSLGRDKEQFF. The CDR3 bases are TGTGCTAGCAGCTTAGGCAGGGACAAGGAGCAGTTCTTC.

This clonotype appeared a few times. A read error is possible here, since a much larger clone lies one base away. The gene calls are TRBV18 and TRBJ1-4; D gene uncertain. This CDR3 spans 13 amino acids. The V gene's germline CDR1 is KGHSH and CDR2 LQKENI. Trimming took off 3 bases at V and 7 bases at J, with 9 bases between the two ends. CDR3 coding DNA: TGTGCCAGCTCACCGGGCAGGCGTGAAAAACTGTTTTTT. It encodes CASSPGRREKLFF.

This CDR3 is CATSPDSETQYF. The CDR3 DNA reads as TGTGCCACCAGTCCCGATTCGGAGACCCAGTACTTC. The V call is TRBV24-1, the J call TRBJ2-5; no definite D call. Per the germline V gene, CDR1 is KGHDR and CDR2 is SFDVKD. The CDR3 runs 12 residues. The V and J ends lost 6 bases and 5 bases respectively, with 9 bases between them.

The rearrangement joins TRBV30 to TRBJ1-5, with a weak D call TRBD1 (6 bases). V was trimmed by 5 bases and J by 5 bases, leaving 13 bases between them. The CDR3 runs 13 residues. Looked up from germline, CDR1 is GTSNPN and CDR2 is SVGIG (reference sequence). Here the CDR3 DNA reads TGTGCCTGGGGAGGGGGAGGAGATCAGCCCCAGCATTTT. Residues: CAWGGGGDQPQHF.

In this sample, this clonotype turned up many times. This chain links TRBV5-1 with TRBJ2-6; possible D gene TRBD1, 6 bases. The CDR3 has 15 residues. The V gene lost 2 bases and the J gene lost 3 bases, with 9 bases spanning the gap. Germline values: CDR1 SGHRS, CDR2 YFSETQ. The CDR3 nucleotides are TGCGCCAGCAGCTTAAGGGGGTATGGGGCCAACGTCCTGACTTTC. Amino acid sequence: CASSLRGYGANVLTF.

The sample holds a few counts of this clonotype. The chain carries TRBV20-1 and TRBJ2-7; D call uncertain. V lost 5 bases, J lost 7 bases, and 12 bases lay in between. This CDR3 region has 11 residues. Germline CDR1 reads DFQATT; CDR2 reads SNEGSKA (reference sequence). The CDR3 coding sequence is TGCAGTGCTGCCTCAGGCGTTGAGCAGTACTTC. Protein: CSAASGVEQYF.

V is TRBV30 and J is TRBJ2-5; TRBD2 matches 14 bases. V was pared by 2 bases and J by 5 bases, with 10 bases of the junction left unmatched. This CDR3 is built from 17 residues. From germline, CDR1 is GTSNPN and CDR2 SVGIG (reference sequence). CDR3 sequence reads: CAWSTTGTSGSGETQYF. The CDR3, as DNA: TGTGCCTGGAGTACAACCGGGACTAGCGGGAGCGGGGAGACCCAGTACTTC.

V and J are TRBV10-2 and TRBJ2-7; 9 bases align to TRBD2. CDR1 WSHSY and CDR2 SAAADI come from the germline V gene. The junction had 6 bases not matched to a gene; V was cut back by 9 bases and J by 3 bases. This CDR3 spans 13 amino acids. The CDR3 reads CASTGTSIYEQYF. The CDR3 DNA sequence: TGCGCCAGTACCGGGACTAGCATCTACGAGCAGTACTTC.

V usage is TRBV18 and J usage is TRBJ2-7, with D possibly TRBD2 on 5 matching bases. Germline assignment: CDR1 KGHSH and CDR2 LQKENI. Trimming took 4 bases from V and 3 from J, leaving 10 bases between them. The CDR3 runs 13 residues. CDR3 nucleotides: TGTGCCAGCTCACGGGAGAGCAGCTACGAGCAGTACTTC. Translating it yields CASSRESSYEQYF.

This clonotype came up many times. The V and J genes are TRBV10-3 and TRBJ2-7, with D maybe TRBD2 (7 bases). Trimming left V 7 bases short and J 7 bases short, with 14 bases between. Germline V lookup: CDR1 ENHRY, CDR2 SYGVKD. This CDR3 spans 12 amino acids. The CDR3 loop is CAIKPGEGEQYF. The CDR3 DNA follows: TGTGCCATCAAGCCAGGGGAGGGGGAGCAGTACTTC.

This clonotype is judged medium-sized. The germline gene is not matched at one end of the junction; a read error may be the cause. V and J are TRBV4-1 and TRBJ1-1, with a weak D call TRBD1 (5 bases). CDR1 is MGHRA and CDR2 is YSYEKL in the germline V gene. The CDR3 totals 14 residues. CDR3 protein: CASRQGDMNTEAFF. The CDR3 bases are TGCGCCAGCAGACAAGGGGATATGAACACTGAAGCTTTCTTT.

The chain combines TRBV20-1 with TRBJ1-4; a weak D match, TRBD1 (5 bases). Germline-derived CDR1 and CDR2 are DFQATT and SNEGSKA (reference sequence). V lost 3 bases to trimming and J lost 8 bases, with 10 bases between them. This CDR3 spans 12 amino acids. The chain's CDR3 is CSARDKPEKLFF. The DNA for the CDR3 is TGCAGTGCTAGGGACAAGCCGGAAAAACTGTTTTTT.